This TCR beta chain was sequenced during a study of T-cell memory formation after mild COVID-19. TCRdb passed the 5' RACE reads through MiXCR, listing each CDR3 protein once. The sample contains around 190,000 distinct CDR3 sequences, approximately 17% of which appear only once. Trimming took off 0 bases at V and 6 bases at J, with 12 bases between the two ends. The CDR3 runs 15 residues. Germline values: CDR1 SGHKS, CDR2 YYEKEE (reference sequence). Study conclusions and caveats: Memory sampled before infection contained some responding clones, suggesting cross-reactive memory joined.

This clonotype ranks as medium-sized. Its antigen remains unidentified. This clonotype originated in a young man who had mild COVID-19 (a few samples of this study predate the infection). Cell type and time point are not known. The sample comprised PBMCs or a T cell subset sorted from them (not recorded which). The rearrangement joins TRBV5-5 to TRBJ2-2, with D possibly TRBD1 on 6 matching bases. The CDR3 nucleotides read TGTGCCAGCAGCTTGGCTCCGGCAGGGGCCGGGGAGCTGTTTTTT. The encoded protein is CASSLAPAGAGELFF.